This TCR beta chain was captured by sequencing in a study of OX40 agonist ivuxolimab in advanced cancers. About the research overall: Partial responses occurred in three patients (one hepatocellular carcinoma, two cutaneous melanoma).

The method was immunoSEQ multiplex PCR; TCRdb's version includes in-frame clones alone and lacks a portion of them. The table records about 60,000 clones, roughly 87% of them present only once. The sequenced sample was CD4+ or CD8+ T cells sorted from blood, obtained in a trial of the OX40 agonist ivuxolimab. This clonotype was sampled from an adult with an advanced solid tumor such as melanoma, head and neck, liver or kidney cancer.

The CDR3 reads CASSHGMGQVREKLFF. CDR3 sequence (DNA): TGTGCCAGCAGCCACGGAATGGGGCAGGTAAGGGAAAAACTGTTTTTT. The chain employs TRBV14 and TRBJ1-4; D is possibly TRBD1 (5 bases). The CDR3 has 16 amino acids. Germline V CDR1 and CDR2: SGHDN, FVKESK. Trimming cost V 3 bases and J 8 bases, with 19 bases left between them.